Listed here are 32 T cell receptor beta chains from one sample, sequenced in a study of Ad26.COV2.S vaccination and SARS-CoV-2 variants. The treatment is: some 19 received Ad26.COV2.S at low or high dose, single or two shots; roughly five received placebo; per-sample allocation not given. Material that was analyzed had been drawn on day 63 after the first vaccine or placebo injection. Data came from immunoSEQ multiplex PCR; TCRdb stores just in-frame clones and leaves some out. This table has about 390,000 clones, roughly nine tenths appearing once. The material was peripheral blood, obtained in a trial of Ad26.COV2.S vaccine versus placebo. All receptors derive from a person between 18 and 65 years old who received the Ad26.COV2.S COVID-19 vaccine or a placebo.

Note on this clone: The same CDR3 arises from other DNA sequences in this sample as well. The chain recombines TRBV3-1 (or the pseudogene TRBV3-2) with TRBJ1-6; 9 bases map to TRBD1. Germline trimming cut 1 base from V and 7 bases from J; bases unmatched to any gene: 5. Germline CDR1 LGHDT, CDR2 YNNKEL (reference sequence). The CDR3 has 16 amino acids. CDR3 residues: CASSQVGTGKNSPLHF. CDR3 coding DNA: TGTGCCAGCAGCCAAGTTGGGACAGGGAAAAATTCACCCCTCCACTTT.

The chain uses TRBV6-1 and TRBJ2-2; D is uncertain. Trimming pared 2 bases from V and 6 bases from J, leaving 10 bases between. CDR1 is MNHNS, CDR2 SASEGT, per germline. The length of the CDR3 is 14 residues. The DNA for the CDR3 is TGTGCCAGCAGTGAATTCCAGTACTCCGGGGAGCTGTTTTTT. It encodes CASSEFQYSGELFF.

CDR3 sequence reads: CASSLTGKVTEAFF. The CDR3 DNA is TGTGCCAGCAGTTTGACAGGGAAGGTAACTGAAGCTTTCTTT. The V call is TRBV6-5, the J call TRBJ1-1; 7 positions match TRBD1. CDR3 length equals 14 residues. From germline, CDR1 is MNHEY and CDR2 SVGAGI. V shed 4 bases and J 5 bases; nucleotides not matched to a gene: 7.

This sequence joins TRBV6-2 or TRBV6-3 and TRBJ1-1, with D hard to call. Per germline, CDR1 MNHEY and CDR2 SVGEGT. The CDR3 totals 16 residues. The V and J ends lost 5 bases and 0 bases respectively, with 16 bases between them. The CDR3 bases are TGTGCCAGCAGTCCCGGAGGGTGGTATCTGAACACTGAAGCTTTCTTT. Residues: CASSPGGWYLNTEAFF.

CDR3 in DNA: TGTGCCAGCAGCTTAGACGACAGAGATGACACTGAAGCTTTCTTT. As protein: CASSLDDRDDTEAFF. The rearrangement uses TRBV11-2 and TRBJ1-1; TRBD1 is a possible D gene (5 bases). Trimming took off 0 bases at V and 3 bases at J, with 11 bases between the two ends. Germline V gives CDR1 SGHAT, CDR2 FQNNGV. The CDR3 consists of 15 residues. Filled out from reference TRBV11-2 and TRBJ1-1, the complete variable domain reads EAGVAQSPRYKIIEKRQSVAFWCNPISGHATLYWYQQILGQGPKLLIQFQNNGVVDDSQLPKDRFSAERLKGVDSTLKIQPAKLEDSAVYLCASSLDDRDDTEAFFGQGTRLTVV.

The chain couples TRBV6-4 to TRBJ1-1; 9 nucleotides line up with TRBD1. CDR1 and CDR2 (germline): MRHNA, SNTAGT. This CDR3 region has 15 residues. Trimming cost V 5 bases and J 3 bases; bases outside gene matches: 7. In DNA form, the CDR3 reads TGTGCCAGCAGTCCCGAACAGGGGGCGCACACTGAAGCTTTCTTT. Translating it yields CASSPEQGAHTEAFF.

Here the CDR3 DNA reads TGTGCCAGCAGTGAAGTCAGGGGAAATCAGCCCCAGCATTTT. Its protein product is CASSEVRGNQPQHF. The chain is built from TRBV2 and TRBJ1-5, with TRBD1 as a possible D gene (6 bases). The CDR3 sequence is 14 residues long. Germline CDR1 and CDR2: SNHLY and FYNNEI. V shed 1 base and J shed 4 bases, with 8 bases lying between them.

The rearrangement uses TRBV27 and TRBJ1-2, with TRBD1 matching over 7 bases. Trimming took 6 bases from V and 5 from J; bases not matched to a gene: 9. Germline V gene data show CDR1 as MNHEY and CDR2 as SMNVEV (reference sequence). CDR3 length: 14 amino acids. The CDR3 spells CASSNTGVGYGYTF. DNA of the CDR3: TGTGCCAGCAGCAACACAGGGGTTGGGTATGGCTACACCTTC.

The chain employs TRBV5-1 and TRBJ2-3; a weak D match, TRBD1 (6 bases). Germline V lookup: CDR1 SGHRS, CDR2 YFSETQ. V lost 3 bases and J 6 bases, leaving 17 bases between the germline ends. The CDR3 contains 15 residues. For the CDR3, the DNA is TGCGCCAGCAGCTCGGACAGTGGGCGATCCGATACGCAGTATTTT. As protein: CASSSDSGRSDTQYF. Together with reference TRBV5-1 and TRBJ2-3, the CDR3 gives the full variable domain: KAGVTQTPRYLIKTRGQQVTLSCSPISGHRSVSWYQQTPGQGLQFLFEYFSETQRNKGNFPGRFSGRQFSNSRSEMNVSTLELGDSALYLCASSSDSGRSDTQYFGPGTRLTVL.

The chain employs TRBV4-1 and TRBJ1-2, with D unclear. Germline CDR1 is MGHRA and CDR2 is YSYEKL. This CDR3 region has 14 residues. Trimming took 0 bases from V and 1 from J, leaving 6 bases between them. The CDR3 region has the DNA TGCGCCAGCAGCCAAGAGCGGGATAACTATGGCTACACCTTC. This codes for CASSQERDNYGYTF.

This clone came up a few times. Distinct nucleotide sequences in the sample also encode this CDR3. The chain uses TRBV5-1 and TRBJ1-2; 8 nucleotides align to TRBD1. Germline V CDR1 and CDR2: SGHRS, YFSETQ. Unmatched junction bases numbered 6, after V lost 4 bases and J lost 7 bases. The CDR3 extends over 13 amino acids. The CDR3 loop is CASSPTGAGGYTF. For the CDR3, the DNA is TGCGCCAGCAGCCCGACAGGGGCTGGTGGCTACACCTTC.

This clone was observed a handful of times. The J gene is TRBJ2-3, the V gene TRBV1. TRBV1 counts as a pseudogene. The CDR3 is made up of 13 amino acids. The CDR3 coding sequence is TGCACCAGCAGCCCACCAACGGGGGCGGCGCAGTATTTT. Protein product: CTSSPPTGAAQYF.

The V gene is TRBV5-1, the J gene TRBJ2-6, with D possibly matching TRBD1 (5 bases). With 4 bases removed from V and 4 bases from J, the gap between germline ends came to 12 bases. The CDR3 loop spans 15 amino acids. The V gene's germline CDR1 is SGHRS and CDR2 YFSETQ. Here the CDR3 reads CASSIQVGGANVLTF. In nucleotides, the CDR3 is TGCGCCAGCAGCATACAGGTCGGGGGGGCCAACGTCCTGACTTTC.

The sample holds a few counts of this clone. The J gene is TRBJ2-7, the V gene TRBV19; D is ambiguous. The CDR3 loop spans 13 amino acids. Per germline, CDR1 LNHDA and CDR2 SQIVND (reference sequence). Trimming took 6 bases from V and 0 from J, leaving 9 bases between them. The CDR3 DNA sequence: TGTGCCAGTAGGGGCACTTACTCCTACGAGCAGTACTTC. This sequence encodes CASRGTYSYEQYF.

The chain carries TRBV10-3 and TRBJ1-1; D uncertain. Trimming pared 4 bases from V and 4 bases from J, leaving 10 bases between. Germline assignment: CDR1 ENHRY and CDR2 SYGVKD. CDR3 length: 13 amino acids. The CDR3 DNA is TGTGCCATCAGTGGAGCGGGTGGCACTGAAGCTTTCTTT. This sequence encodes CAISGAGGTEAFF.

As DNA, the CDR3 is TGTGCCAGCAGGGGGACTGCACACTATGGCTACACCTTC. This translates into CASRGTAHYGYTF. The chain links TRBV12-3 or TRBV12-4 to TRBJ1-2; D might be TRBD1 (5 bases). The CDR3 has 13 residues. V lost 6 bases and J lost 3, with 11 bases in between.

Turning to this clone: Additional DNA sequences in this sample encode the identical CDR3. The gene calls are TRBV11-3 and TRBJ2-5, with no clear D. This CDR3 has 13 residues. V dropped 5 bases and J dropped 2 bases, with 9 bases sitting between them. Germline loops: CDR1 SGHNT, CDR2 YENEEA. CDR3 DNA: TGTGCCAGCAGCCTTGGACGGCAAGAGACCCAGTACTTC. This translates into CASSLGRQETQYF.

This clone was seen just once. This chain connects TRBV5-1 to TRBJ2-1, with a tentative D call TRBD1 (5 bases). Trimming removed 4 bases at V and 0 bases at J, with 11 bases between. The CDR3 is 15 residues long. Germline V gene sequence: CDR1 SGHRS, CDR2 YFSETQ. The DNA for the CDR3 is TGCGCCAGCAGCCTGCAGGGTAGCTCCTACAATGAGCAGTTCTTC. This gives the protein CASSLQGSSYNEQFF.

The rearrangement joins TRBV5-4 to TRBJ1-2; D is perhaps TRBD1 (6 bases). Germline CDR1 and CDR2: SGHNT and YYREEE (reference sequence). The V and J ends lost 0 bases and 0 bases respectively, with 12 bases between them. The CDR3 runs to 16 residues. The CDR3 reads CASSLEIGQTNYGYTF. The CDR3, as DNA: TGTGCCAGCAGCTTGGAAATAGGACAGACTAACTATGGCTACACCTTC.

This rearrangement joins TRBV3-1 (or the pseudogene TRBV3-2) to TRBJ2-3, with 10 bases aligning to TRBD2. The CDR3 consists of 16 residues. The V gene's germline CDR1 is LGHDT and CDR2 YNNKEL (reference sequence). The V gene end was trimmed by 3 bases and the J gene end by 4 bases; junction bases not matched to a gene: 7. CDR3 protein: CASSQRGLAGADTQYF. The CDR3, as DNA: TGTGCCAGCAGCCAGAGGGGTCTAGCGGGGGCAGATACGCAGTATTTT.

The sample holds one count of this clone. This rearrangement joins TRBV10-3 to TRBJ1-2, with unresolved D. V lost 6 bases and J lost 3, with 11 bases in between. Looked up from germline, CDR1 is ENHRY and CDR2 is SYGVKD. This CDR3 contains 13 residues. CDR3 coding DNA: TGTGCCATCAGAAGGGTGTCGGACTATGGCTACACCTTC. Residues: CAIRRVSDYGYTF.

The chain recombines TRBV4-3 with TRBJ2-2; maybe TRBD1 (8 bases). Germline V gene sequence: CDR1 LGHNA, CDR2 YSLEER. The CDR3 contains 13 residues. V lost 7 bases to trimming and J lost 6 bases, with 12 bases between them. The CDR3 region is CASNRGGAGELFF. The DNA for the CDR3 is TGCGCCAGCAACAGGGGGGGGGCCGGGGAGCTGTTTTTT.

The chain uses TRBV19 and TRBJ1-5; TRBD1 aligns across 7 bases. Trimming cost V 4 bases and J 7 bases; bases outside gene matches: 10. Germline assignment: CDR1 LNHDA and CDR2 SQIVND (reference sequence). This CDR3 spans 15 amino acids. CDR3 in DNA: TGTGCCAGTAGTACCGGGACAGAGGTAAACCAGCCCCAGCATTTT. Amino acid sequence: CASSTGTEVNQPQHF.

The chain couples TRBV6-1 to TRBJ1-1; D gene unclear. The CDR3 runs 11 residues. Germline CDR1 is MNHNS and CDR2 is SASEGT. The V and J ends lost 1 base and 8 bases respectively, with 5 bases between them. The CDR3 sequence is CASSEGREAFF. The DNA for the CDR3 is TGTGCCAGCAGTGAAGGCAGGGAAGCTTTCTTT.

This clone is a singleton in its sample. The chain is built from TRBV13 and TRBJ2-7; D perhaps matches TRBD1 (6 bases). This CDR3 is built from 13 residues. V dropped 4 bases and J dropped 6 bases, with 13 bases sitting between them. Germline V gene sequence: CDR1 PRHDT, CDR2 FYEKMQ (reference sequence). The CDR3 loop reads CASSSPTGREQYF. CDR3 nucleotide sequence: TGTGCCAGCAGCTCCCCGACAGGACGCGAGCAGTACTTC.

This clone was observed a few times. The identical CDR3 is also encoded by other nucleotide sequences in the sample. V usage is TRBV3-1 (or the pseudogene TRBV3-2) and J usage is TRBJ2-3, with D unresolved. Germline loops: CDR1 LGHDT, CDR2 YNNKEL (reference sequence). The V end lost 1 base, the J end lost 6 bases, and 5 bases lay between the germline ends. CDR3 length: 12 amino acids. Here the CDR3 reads CASSQVGDTQYF. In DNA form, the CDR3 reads TGTGCCAGCAGCCAAGTGGGGGATACGCAGTATTTT.

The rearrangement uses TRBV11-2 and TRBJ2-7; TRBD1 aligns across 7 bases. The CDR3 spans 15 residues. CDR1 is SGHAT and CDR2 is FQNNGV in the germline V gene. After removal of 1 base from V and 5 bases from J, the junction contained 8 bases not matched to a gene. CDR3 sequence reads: CASSLVQGKQNEQYF. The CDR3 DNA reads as TGTGCCAGCAGCTTAGTACAGGGGAAACAGAACGAGCAGTACTTC.

Here the CDR3 DNA reads TGTGCCAGCACGCTCAATTCCAAACCCGGGGAGCTGTTTTTT. Amino acid sequence: CASTLNSKPGELFF. The chain uses TRBV11-2 and TRBJ2-2; D not certain. V lost 7 bases to trimming and J lost 6 bases, with 15 bases between them. Germline loops: CDR1 SGHAT, CDR2 FQNNGV. CDR3 length equals 14 residues. The whole variable domain, filled in from reference TRBV11-2 and TRBJ2-2, reads EAGVAQSPRYKIIEKRQSVAFWCNPISGHATLYWYQQILGQGPKLLIQFQNNGVVDDSQLPKDRFSAERLKGVDSTLKIQPAKLEDSAVYLCASTLNSKPGELFFGEGSRLTVL.

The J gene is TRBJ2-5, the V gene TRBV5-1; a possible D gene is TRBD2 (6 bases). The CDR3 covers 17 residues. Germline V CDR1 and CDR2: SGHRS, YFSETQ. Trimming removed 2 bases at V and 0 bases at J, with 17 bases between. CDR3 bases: TGCGCCAGCAGCTTAGGAGTGGGTCGGGGGAACCAAGAGACCCAGTACTTC. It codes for CASSLGVGRGNQETQYF.

The CDR3 DNA follows: TGTGCCAGCAGCCAGGTACAGCATCCTGACGAGACCCAGTACTTC. Protein product: CASSQVQHPDETQYF. This chain connects TRBV7-8 to TRBJ2-5; D uncertain. Trimming removed 5 bases from V and 5 bases from J, with 18 bases in between. The CDR3 extends over 15 amino acids. Germline V gives CDR1 SGHVS, CDR2 FQNEAQ.

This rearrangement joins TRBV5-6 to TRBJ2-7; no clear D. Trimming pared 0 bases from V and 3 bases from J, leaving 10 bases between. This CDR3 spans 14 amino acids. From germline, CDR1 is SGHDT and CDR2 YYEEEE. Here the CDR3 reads CASSLGQELYEQYF. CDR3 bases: TGTGCCAGCAGCTTGGGGCAGGAACTCTACGAGCAGTACTTC.

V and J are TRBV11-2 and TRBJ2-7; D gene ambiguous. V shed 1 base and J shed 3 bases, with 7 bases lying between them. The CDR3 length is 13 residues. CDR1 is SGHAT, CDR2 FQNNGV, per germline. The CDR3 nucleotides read TGTGCCAGCAGCTTAGTTACAGACTACGAGCAGTACTTC. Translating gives CASSLVTDYEQYF.